The 12 T cell receptor beta chains below all came from one sample that was sequenced in a study of graft-versus-host responses after intestinal transplantation. Profiling relied on immunoSEQ multiplex PCR, and the TCRdb table lists in-frame clones only, not all of them. This sample has around 15,000 clones, with around 35% found just once. Source: alloreactive CD4+ T cells from a mixed lymphocyte reaction culture, taken before intestinal transplant. Noted subset: CFSE-low proliferating T cells sorted from approximately 6-day pre-transplant mixed lymphocyte reaction (GvH or HvG direction). The origin of the receptors is a human patient who received an intestinal transplant.

The sample holds a few counts of this clone. The chain links TRBV7-2 to TRBJ2-5; D possibly uses TRBD1 or TRBD2 (6 bases each). The germline V gene encodes CDR1 SGHTA and CDR2 FQGNSA. V was shortened by 5 bases and J by 2 bases, with 12 bases between the two germline ends. This CDR3 spans 14 amino acids. In DNA, the CDR3 is TGTGCCAGCAGCCATCGGGGGCCTCAAGAGACCCAGTACTTC. This encodes CASSHRGPQETQYF.

This clone was seen a few times. The chain couples TRBV7-2 to TRBJ1-4, with TRBD1 matching over 7 bases. The length of the CDR3 is 13 residues. CDR1 is SGHTA and CDR2 is FQGNSA in the germline V gene. V trimming: 3 bases; J trimming: 8 bases; junction bases outside the gene matches: 3. CDR3 region: CASSLDRLEKLFF. The CDR3 nucleotides read TGTGCCAGCAGCTTGGACAGGTTGGAAAAACTGTTTTTT.

The CDR3 region is CASSERASGRNEQFF. The CDR3 nucleotides are TGTGCCAGCAGTGAACGGGCTAGCGGGAGAAATGAGCAGTTCTTC. The chain recombines TRBV6-1 with TRBJ2-1, with 10 nucleotides matching TRBD2. J was trimmed by 7 bases and V by 2 bases; bases with no gene match: 5. The CDR3 contains 15 residues. Germline V CDR1 and CDR2: MNHNS, SASEGT.

This clone turned up a few times. The chain is built from TRBV11-1 and TRBJ2-3; TRBD1 matches at 7 bases. CDR3 length equals 15 residues. Trimming took 2 bases from V and 3 from J; bases not matched to a gene: 5. The germline CDR1 and CDR2 sequences are SGHAT and FQDESV (reference sequence). Here the CDR3 reads CASSLIQGKTDTQYF. CDR3 DNA sequence: TGTGCCAGCAGCTTAATACAGGGGAAGACAGATACGCAGTATTTT.

The J gene is TRBJ2-1, the V gene TRBV5-1; either TRBD1 or TRBD2 may fit D (6 bases each). The CDR3 consists of 19 residues. V lost 3 bases and J lost 0, with 22 bases in between. Germline V gene lookup returns CDR1 SGHRS and CDR2 YFSETQ. Here the CDR3 reads CASSSRRGGPISSYNEQFF. The CDR3 region has the DNA TGCGCCAGCAGCTCCCGTCGAGGGGGGCCTATTAGCTCCTACAATGAGCAGTTCTTC.

The V gene is TRBV7-6, the J gene TRBJ2-7, with TRBD1 matching 10 bases. Germline loops: CDR1 SGHVS, CDR2 FNYEAQ. There are 14 residues in the CDR3. V was clipped by 5 bases and J by 2 bases; unmatched bases: 3. The CDR3 coding sequence is TGTGCCAGCAGCCCCGGGACAGGGGCCTACGAGCAGTACTTC. Amino acid sequence: CASSPGTGAYEQYF.

A few counts support this clone. The CDR3, as DNA: TGTGCCAGCAGCTCTCGGACAGGGGGCGTAAATAACTATGGCTACACCTTC. It encodes CASSSRTGGVNNYGYTF. The rearrangement joins TRBV7-3 to TRBJ1-2; 11 bases line up with TRBD1. The length of the CDR3 is 17 residues. Looked up from germline, CDR1 is SGHTA and CDR2 is FQGTGA. V lost 4 bases and J lost 1; bases outside the gene matches: 8.

The chain carries TRBV19 and TRBJ2-3; 10 nucleotides agree with TRBD2. The germline V gene encodes CDR1 LNHDA and CDR2 SQIVND (reference sequence). The CDR3 extends over 16 amino acids. V dropped 5 bases and J dropped 0; count of bases not matched to a gene: 5. CDR3 sequence: CASSFGLAASTDTQYF. The DNA for the CDR3 is TGTGCCAGTAGTTTCGGACTAGCGGCTAGCACAGATACGCAGTATTTT.

This rearrangement joins TRBV6-1 to TRBJ2-6; D gene uncertain. Germline V lookup: CDR1 MNHNS, CDR2 SASEGT. V was trimmed by 6 bases and J by 4 bases, leaving 10 bases between them. The CDR3 is made up of 14 amino acids. Here the CDR3 reads CASRSQRGANVLTF. Here the CDR3 DNA reads TGTGCCAGCAGATCCCAACGGGGGGCCAACGTCCTGACTTTC.

The chain couples TRBV7-6 to TRBJ2-7; 9 bases align to TRBD2. The CDR3 has 15 residues. With V trimmed by 5 bases and J by 6 bases, 11 bases remained unmatched. Germline assignment: CDR1 SGHVS and CDR2 FNYEAQ. Here the CDR3 reads CASSIDSGRSIEQYF. As DNA, the CDR3 is TGTGCCAGCAGCATTGATAGCGGGAGATCTATCGAGCAGTACTTC.

The rearrangement joins TRBV7-3 to TRBJ1-1, with D perhaps matching TRBD1 (5 bases). Trimming took off 2 bases at V and 8 bases at J, with 12 bases between the two ends. The CDR3 has 13 amino acids. Germline CDR1 reads SGHTA; CDR2 reads FQGTGA. CDR3: CASSLVRQTEAFF. In DNA form, the CDR3 reads TGTGCCAGCAGCTTAGTTCGACAGACAGAAGCTTTCTTT.

J is TRBJ1-2 and V is TRBV29-1; D unclear. The CDR3 has 14 residues. Per germline, CDR1 SQVTM and CDR2 ANQGSEA. V lost 4 bases and J lost 4, with 16 bases in between. The CDR3 is CSVAVRADLYGYTF. Written as DNA, the CDR3 is TGCAGCGTTGCCGTGAGGGCCGATCTCTATGGCTACACCTTC. Together with reference TRBV29-1 and TRBJ1-2, the CDR3 gives the full variable domain: SAVISQKPSRDICQRGTSLTIQCQVDSQVTMMFWYRQQPGQSLTLIATANQGSEATYESGFVIDKFPISRPNLTFSTLTVSNMSPEDSSIYLCSVAVRADLYGYTFGSGTRLTVV.